What follows is one TCR beta chain and its context. This clone's antigen is unknown. Base quality data are lacking; no much larger clone is found one base away. The source of the sample is a study of cytomegalovirus exposure and HLA in healthy donors (dated 2017 in TCRdb). For the wider study: An earlier analysis of about 560 of the donors reported about 260 Gb of sequence data and 117 million unique TCR beta sequences obtained from approximately 180 million T cells. An early release that covered several hundred HLA-typed donors contained 250 to 350 gigabases of sequencing data and about 84 million unique TCR sequences. The genetic ancestry cluster associated with self-reported Caucasian donors included 81% of the 398 genotyped donors. The study aimed to test whether cataloging public T cell receptors could reveal signatures of past pathogen exposure. The T cell repertoires of 670 or so subjects were profiled by immunosequencing and related to cytomegalovirus serostatus. A separate validation cohort of roughly 120 different subjects was used in addition to the 666-subject first cohort. High-throughput TCR immunosequencing, statistical association of individual TCRs with disease status, and machine learning were combined to predict cytomegalovirus infection status. In a later analysis, previously published TCR beta repertoires from 550 to 750 donors were re-analyzed and high-resolution HLA genotyping was added so that TCR occurrence patterns could be studied. In the later analysis, no new phenotypic data were used to find candidate immune exposures; instead, reliance was placed on TCR beta sequences and their occurrence across donors. To decide whether each TCR beta V gene segment behaved as functional or pseudogenic, an earlier analysis of approximately 600 of the donors relied on high-throughput TCR beta sequencing. Alongside the repertoire data, information on donor age, sex, ethnicity and CMV serostatus was compiled. In a later genetic analysis, genome-wide SNP genotypes for about 65% of the roughly 670 donors were used, and that subset was treated as a discovery cohort. All discovery cohort repertoires had been generated using a single sequencing platform. HLA typing covered class I and class II loci at four-digit resolution. The number of donors typed differed by locus, with about 629-630 for A, B, C, DRB1 and DQB1, roughly 520 for DQA1, 606 for DPA1, and 450 to 480 for DPB1. Roughly 5 DR-DQ haplotypes were handled as single units for association and clustering, since linkage in the cohort was strong. On average, around 200,000 unique TCR beta nucleotide sequences were sequenced per donor among 398 genotyped donors of the cohort, with about 19% of those sequences being non-productive. What the study reported, not specific to this receptor: In a later analysis, most CMV-associated TCR beta chains were found to appear HLA-restricted, with HLA associations seemingly driven largely by CMV exposure. The sequencing pipeline was judged likely to have produced a cluster of highly shared sequence variants as a technical artifact. Linkage disequilibrium might explain the correlated functional status among segregating V segments, but an unknown experimental factor could not be ruled out. In a later analysis, some 17,000 TCR beta sequences were associated with specific HLA alleles at a false discovery rate of 0.05. In a later genetic analysis, a missense DCLRE1C variant was associated with V-gene and J-gene trimming of TCR beta chains, and the association was replicated in an independent cohort. In a later analysis, the rate of TCR association differed among HLA loci, with DRB1 alleles having the most associated TCRs and HLA-C alleles having the fewest. The only immune exposure information available for the cohort was CMV serostatus. Because HLA typing was missing for some donors at each locus, association tests included only the typed subset. Because counts were too low, roughly 17 rarely observed V segments, including chromosome 9 orphons, were left out of the earlier analysis of a few hundred of the donors. According to a later analysis, parvovirus B19, influenza, CMV and Epstein-Barr virus appeared linked to several top co-occurrence clusters. Compared with equally common non-associated chains, HLA-associated TCR beta chains in a later analysis were more clonally expanded and had lower generation probabilities. When HLA alleles, especially DR and DQ, strongly co-occurred, TCR associations were difficult to assign to individual alleles. Presence/absence analyses assumed roughly uniform sequencing depth across donors, an assumption that may not hold. Compared with the roughly 670-donor mean, donors in an Asian-associated ancestry cluster had fewer N-insertions in productive TCRs, according to a later genetic analysis. A few of the identified cytomegalovirus-associated TCR beta chains were confirmed in vitro to be specific for cytomegalovirus antigens. A further reported finding was that TCR beta sequences accurately predicted the HLA-A and HLA-B alleles for most subjects in the first cohort. According to the authors, the approach could potentially be generalized to other disease states and immunological phenotypes. Only TCR beta chains were sequenced in this cohort, and the absence of alpha or paired-chain data limited detectable features. While some public TCRs were present in many individuals, most TCR sequences turned up only very rarely across donors. The 87-base-pair reads could not distinguish some IMGT-functional V segments, including TRBV6-2 and TRBV6-3, so those segments were excluded. In both the original and validation cohorts, the classifier was reported to diagnose cytomegalovirus status with high specificity and sensitivity. In an earlier analysis of roughly 560 of the donors, most TCR beta V segments were observed in productive rearrangements about 87% or about 30% of the time, broadly matching IMGT annotations. A total of 150 or so TCR beta chains were listed by the study as associated with cytomegalovirus.

The cohort comprised some 680 healthy bone marrow donors. At the time of sampling, all cohort members were nominally healthy, though unrecorded immune exposures were likely present. The donor was CMV seronegative and belonged to the group of around 350 seronegative cohort members. Every donor gave a peripheral blood sample, and the peripheral blood mononuclear cells from that sample were used for TCR beta sequencing. The Qiagen DNeasy Blood Extraction Kit was used to extract genomic DNA from the blood cell samples. Counted from cysteine to phenylalanine, this CDR3 has 15 amino acids. Kept here is only the CDR3 DNA, which spans 45 bases and is read in frame from base 1. V lost 4 bases and J lost 7 bases, and the count of bases not matched to a germline gene is 8. CDR1 is given as SEHNR and CDR2 as FQNEAQ, both from the germline V gene (reference sequence). To prepare the library, the immunoSEQ multiplex PCR assay was applied. A mixture of 60 forward primers for TCR Vbeta segments and 13 reverse primers for TCR Jbeta segments was used in the multiplex PCR. A multiplex PCR assay on genomic DNA amplified the CDR3 region of rearranged TCR beta genes. The amplified TCR beta libraries were sequenced on the Illumina HiSeq System as 87-base-pair reads. Per the authors' processing: A later analysis counted approximately 76 million unique TCR beta chains across the 666 repertoires, and around 12 million of these chains were shared by at least two donors. To remove PCR and sequencing errors, raw reads were error-corrected and collapsed into unique sequences using a nearest-neighbor algorithm that merged closely related sequences. CDR3 sequences were aligned to IMGT reference sequences to assign V, D and J gene segments. For a sequence to be retained, at least a six-nucleotide match to both a V gene segment and a J gene segment was required. A rearrangement counted as productive if the CDR3 had no stop codons and remained in frame with V and J, and every other rearrangement counted as non-productive. CDR3 was defined by IMGT convention, running from the second conserved V-encoded cysteine to the conserved J-encoded phenylalanine. The earlier analysis of fewer than 750 of the donors excluded sequences that lacked an unambiguous match to a single V gene segment. An earlier analysis of a few hundred of the donors classified V segments as functional when productive rearrangements were above 56.7% and as segregating when the standard deviation between donors was above 5%. A statistical classification framework was built to diagnose cytomegalovirus status from the catalog of TCR beta chain sequences. V and J gene assignment, in a later analysis, came from comparing TCR nucleotide sequences with IMGT/GENE-DB human TR gene sequences. A later analysis assigned CDR3 sequences and most-parsimonious VDJ recombination scenarios with the TCRdist pipeline. In a later analysis, each TCR beta chain was defined by its CDR3 amino acid sequence together with its V-gene family, and reads without a unique V-gene family were excluded. In a later analysis, 450 to 600 highly shared, low-generation-probability nucleotide sequences were removed to address suspected cross-contamination and a sequencing artifact. A later analysis calculated a clonal expansion index for each public chain from normalized within-repertoire ranks of inferred template counts. Generation probabilities in a later analysis came from a VDJ recombination model fitted to out-of-frame rearrangements, and those results were checked against IGoR. Hypergeometric tests were used in a later analysis to score TCR-TCR, TCR-HLA and TCR-CMV co-occurrence, with a repertoire-size bias correction applied to the TCR pairs. False discovery rates were estimated in a later analysis by permuting HLA or CMV assignments 20 times. A later analysis grouped co-occurring TCRs with DBSCAN, adding TCRdist sequence similarity when clustering within HLA-allele-positive subsets. For co-occurrence clustering, repertoires with fewer than 30,000 or more than 120,000 public chains were excluded, along with 5 or 6 repertoires with anomalous nucleotide sharing. Here the immuneACCESS table is served through TCRdb, limited to in-frame sequences with V and J called. Missing clones are a known gap in these copies; in checked studies unresolved V genes cover under half, and the rest lacks a known reason. That table gives V, J and clone size, and the DNA gave D and trimming. This sample comprises about 200,000 clones, approximately 82% of them detected only once. The top ten clones comprise about 1.7% of the sample.

The sequenced sample consisted of PBMCs. The clonotype originates from a woman between 18 and 29 years old in good health and CMV-seronegative. This chain is built from TRBV7-9 and TRBJ2-1; 9 nucleotides in the junction match TRBD2. The DNA reads TGTGCCAGCAGCTCTAGCGGGACAAGGAGGAATGAGCAGTTCTTC. Its amino acids are CASSSSGTRRNEQFF.